These 2 T cell receptor beta chains came from one sample sequenced in a study of T cells expressing NK-cell markers (dated by TCRdb to 2019 to 2021). Receptors were amplified or captured by 5' RACE. Sequencer: Illumina HiSeq 2000. TCRdb reprocessed the reads and assigns one entry to each CDR3 protein sequence, leaving out DNA. This sample's table has entries for 400,000 to 550,000 distinct CDR3 sequences. The ten largest account for less than 7.5% of the sample. The sequenced sample consisted of blood T cells: a sorted CD56 or NKG2C T cell subset, CD4+ or CD8+ T cells, or bulk PBMC T cells (not recorded which). Every receptor here comes from a woman between 18 and 70 years old in good health.

The chain employs TRBV7-2 and TRBJ2-2; TCRdb designates TRBD2, a call that cannot be tested without DNA. Germline CDR1 is SGHTA and CDR2 is FQGNSA. The CDR3 extends over 16 amino acids. The CDR3 loop is CASSTRLAGGPGELFF.

This rearrangement joins TRBV29-1 to TRBJ1-1; no DNA is available, so the TRBD1 call from TCRdb remains unchecked. The CDR3 is made up of 13 amino acids. Germline V gene data show CDR1 as SQVTM and CDR2 as ANQGSEA. The CDR3 loop reads CSVESPTGFQTFF.